This T cell receptor beta chain was found in a study of blood T cells in healthy people across ages. Study observations and caveats: As age increased, TCR beta diversity per million T cells fell in a roughly linear fashion.

A few counts support this clonotype. Its antigen is unidentified. Together with a sample-barcoded 5' primer, a J-beta primer mix was included in a second PCR lasting roughly 6 to 12 cycles. TCRdb analysed the 5' RACE reads with MiXCR anew, one entry per CDR3 protein. Of 550,000 to 750,000 distinct CDR3 sequences in the sample, under 25% were seen once. This CDR3 has 17 amino acids. CDR1 is KGHDR, CDR2 SFDVKD, per germline. V was pared by 4 bases and J by 1 base, with 16 bases between. The sequenced sample was blood. This TCR derives from a man in his sixties or seventies in good health. The gene calls are TRBV24-1 and TRBJ2-1; D unresolved. The CDR3 region has the DNA TGTGCCACCAGTGACCCCGGGTTAGCTCGGTCCTACAATGAGCAGTTCTTC. Translating gives CATSDPGLARSYNEQFF.